This T cell receptor (beta chain) appears in the sequencing data of a study of neurological immune-mediated disorders. 5'RACE with 10-nucleotide random UMIs produced the cDNA. TCRdb redid the calling of the 5' RACE reads with MiXCR, one entry per CDR3 protein. The sample yields 25,000 or so distinct CDR3 sequences, 12% seen once. This CDR3 contains 13 residues. Germline V gene lookup returns CDR1 SQVTM and CDR2 ANQGSEA. The V and J ends lost 3 bases and 1 base respectively, with 10 bases between them. This clonotype showed up many times. This chain connects TRBV29-1 to TRBJ2-7, with D possibly being TRBD1 (6 bases). The source material was PBMCs. The receptor comes from a man in his sixties in good health. The CDR3 coding sequence is TGCAGCGTTGAGGTTACAGGGTCCTACGAGCAGTACTTC. Residues: CSVEVTGSYEQYF.